This TCR beta chain was identified during a study of regulatory T cells in long-lasting Graves disease (dated by TCRdb to the early 2020s). At the level of the whole study: Persistent Graves' disease meant more than 5 years of antithyroid drug treatment with TSH receptor autoantibodies that stayed positive. Peripheral blood TCR sequencing and RNA sequencing compared persistent Graves' disease patients with newly diagnosed Graves' disease patients. The study was conducted in China and was registered as a clinical trial. A total of roughly 35 samples were covered by TCR sequencing, comprising some 13 persistent and 20 or so newly diagnosed Graves' disease patients. In the clinical cohort, patients with persistent Graves' disease had used antithyroid drugs for an average of about 10.3 years. Study-level results and caveats: TRBV28, TRBJ1-2 and TRBJ2-5 were preferentially used in persistent disease, while TRBV20-1 and TRBJ2-1 were favored in newly diagnosed disease. Sequencing and analysis were limited to the TCR beta chain. The small sample size was acknowledged by the authors as a limitation that may reduce accuracy. Compared with newly diagnosed patients, patients with persistent Graves' disease had lower TCR Shannon entropy and fewer highly expanded clones, which suggests clonal expansion. More public clonotypes were shared among persistent patients (roughly 2,700) than among newly diagnosed patients (roughly 960). Peripheral blood alone was examined, since thyroid tissue, which constituted the primary lesion, could not be accessed.

Libraries were constructed by multiplex PCR. Instrument on record: Illumina HiSeq 4000. iRepertoire HTBI primers and Arm-PCR amplification of CDR3 regions were used to construct TCR beta libraries. Gel purification was performed on PCR products prior to sequencing. In the original analysis: A total of around 66 TRBV and more than twelve TRBJ segments were identified across samples and were used for gene usage analysis of CDR3 amino acid clonotypes. Filtered high-quality paired reads were merged into contigs using COPE and FqMerger. BLAST was used to align contigs to IMGT TRBV, TRBD and TRBJ reference genes, and CDR3 was defined according to IMGT. Any clonotype with a frequency above 0.1% was counted as a highly expanded clone. Shannon entropy served as the measure of repertoire diversity, while the Gini coefficient captured V-J evenness. Public clonotypes were defined as clonotypes shared by more than one individual. Using fastp at Q25 and MiXCR, TCRdb reprocessed the public reads and kept productive beta chains. Each CDR3 protein gets just one entry, which takes the most common genes and DNA from the rows behind it. Here the V and J calls rest on TCRdb's processing, not on the authors' analysis. For this sample the table gives 350,000 to 500,000 distinct CDR3 sequences, of which roughly 21% were detected only once. Roughly an eighth of the sample rests with the top ten.

The sample's time point label is to be understood as: persistent/refractory GD, antithyroid drugs over 5 years with positive TRAb. For both TCR sequencing and RNA sequencing, RNA was extracted from PBMCs in TRIzol. The diagnosis of Graves' disease followed American Thyroid Association guidelines. Recruitment of patients was carried out at an endocrinology department in Xi'an, China. From each patient, 7.5 to 9.5 milliliters of peripheral blood was collected into an EDTA anticoagulant tube. Ficoll Paque Plus density gradient separation was used to isolate PBMCs, and no further T cell sorting was done. An Agilent 2100 Bioanalyzer and agarose gel were used to check RNA quality, and a NanoDrop 2000 was used to measure RNA concentration. Trimming removed 2 bases from V and 6 bases from J, leaving 8 bases between the germline ends. CDR1 DFQATT and CDR2 SNEGSKA were looked up in the germline V gene (reference sequence). The CDR3 contains 11 residues, cysteine and phenylalanine counted. The DNA shown is the 33-base CDR3, in frame from base 1.

This clonotype was detected ten times or more. No antigen is known for it. The sample holds no much larger clone one base away, and base qualities are not on file. The sequence came from a female donor with Graves disease. The V and J segments used are TRBV20-1 and TRBJ2-7; no D segment can be confidently identified. The sequences come from peripheral blood mononuclear cells (PBMCs), collected when the disease was refractory, from a patient treated with antithyroid drugs. The nucleotide sequence reads TGCAGTGCTAGACCAGTCTCCGAGCAGTACTTC. It is translated as CSARPVSEQYF.